This entry concerns a single T cell receptor (beta chain). Its antigen is unidentified. CDR1 and CDR2 from the germline V gene are MGHDK and SYGVNS. This CDR3 is built from 17 residues. V was cut by 2 bases and J by 0 bases, with 14 bases left in between. Using a J-beta primer mix together with a sample-barcoded 5' primer, a second PCR was run for about 6 to 11 cycles. MiXCR was run by TCRdb on the 5' RACE reads, yielding one entry per CDR3 protein. The repertoire holds about 1,500,000 distinct CDR3 sequences, with around 39% as singletons. This record comes from a study of blood T cells in healthy people across ages. Findings and limits, study-wide: Age showed a roughly linear inverse relationship with TCR beta diversity per million T cells.

Sequenced input: blood. The chain links TRBV25-1 to TRBJ2-1, with D perhaps matching TRBD2 (6 bases). This sequence originates from a woman under 30 in good health. CDR3 DNA sequence: TGTGCCAGCAGTGAAGGAGGTAGCGGAGCCTCCTACAATGAGCAGTTCTTC. This sequence encodes CASSEGGSGASYNEQFF.